These T cell receptor beta chains were read from a single sample in a study of blood T cell repertoires in COVID-19. TCRdb's table, derived via immunoSEQ multiplex PCR, lists solely in-frame clones and lacks some. The sample contains some 230,000 clones, around 83% of which appear only once. The source material was peripheral blood. The receptors here all came from a woman of 80 years or more with COVID-19, enrolled during active disease. The CDR3 runs from the conserved cysteine through the conserved F or W. A D gene is named only where the DNA matches it firmly. The listing skips clone size in some rows; elsewhere it reads once, few, many or a size class.

cdr3_aa | cdr3_nt | j_call | clone_size | v_call | d_call
CASTGRGQDTQYF | TGTGCCAGCACTGGCAGGGGGCAAGATACGCAGTATTTT | TRBJ2-3 | . | TRBV9 | TRBD1
CASSHRGGYNEQFF | TGTGCCAGCAGCCACCGGGGGGGGTACAATGAGCAGTTCTTC | TRBJ2-1 | . | TRBV3-1/TRBV3-2 | TRBD2
CASSFLATGGNGYTF | TGTGCCAGCAGTTTCCTCGCGACAGGGGGGAATGGCTACACCTTC | TRBJ1-2 | many | TRBV6-5 | TRBD1
CASSESLNQPQHF | TGCGCCAGCAGTGAGTCCTTGAATCAGCCCCAGCATTTT | TRBJ1-5 | once | TRBV10-1 | .
CASSVATGLAGVEQFF | TGTGCCAGCAGCGTAGCTACCGGACTAGCGGGAGTGGAGCAGTTCTTC | TRBJ2-1 | . | TRBV9 | TRBD2
CSVRAPQGSEQYF | TGCAGCGTTCGGGCCCCACAGGGGAGCGAGCAGTACTTC | TRBJ2-7 | . | TRBV29-1 | TRBD1
CASSRTSGARDTQYF | TGTGCCAGCAGCCGGACCAGCGGGGCGAGGGATACGCAGTATTTT | TRBJ2-3 | . | TRBV9 | TRBD2
CASSESKKRGAEQFF | TGCGCCAGCAGTGAGTCGAAAAAGCGGGGGGCCGAGCAGTTCTTC | TRBJ2-1 | . | TRBV10-1 | TRBD2
CASSRETGLVFETQYF | TGTGCCAGCAGCCGGGAGACCGGACTAGTGTTTGAGACCCAGTACTTC | TRBJ2-5 | few | TRBV4-2 | TRBD2
CASSQLTSTSYEQYF | TGCGCCAGCAGTCAATTAACGTCTACCTCCTACGAGCAGTACTTC | TRBJ2-7 | . | TRBV23-1 | .
CASSISAANTGELFF | TGTGCCAGTAGTATTAGTGCCGCCAACACCGGGGAGCTGTTTTTT | TRBJ2-2 | . | TRBV19 | .
CASSLGELDRGFRALHF | TGCGCCAGCAGCTTGGGGGAGCTGGACAGGGGTTTCAGGGCCCTCCACTTT | TRBJ1-6 | . | TRBV5-1 | TRBD1
CASSPTRQVQETQYF | TGTGCCAGCTCACCAACTCGACAGGTCCAAGAGACCCAGTACTTC | TRBJ2-5 | once | TRBV18 | .
CASRLTGGNTIYF | TGCGCCAGCCGACTGACAGGGGGAAACACCATATATTTT | TRBJ1-3 | few | TRBV4-1 | TRBD1
CASTQGLVGPSEQYF | TGTGCCAGCACCCAAGGACTAGTCGGCCCCTCCGAGCAGTACTTC | TRBJ2-7 | . | TRBV2 | TRBD2
CASSPSSGTEAFF | TGTGCCAGCTCACCGTCCTCCGGGACTGAAGCTTTCTTT | TRBJ1-1 | . | TRBV18 | .
CASSPRTVSYNEQFF | TGTGCCAGCAGCCCTCGGACAGTCTCCTACAATGAGCAGTTCTTC | TRBJ2-1 | . | TRBV7-3 | .
CASGVDRGYGYTF | TGTGCCAGCGGCGTCGACAGGGGGTATGGCTACACCTTC | TRBJ1-2 | . | TRBV12-3/TRBV12-4 | TRBD1
CASSPRQGFQPQHF | TGTGCCAGCAGCCCCCGTCAGGGATTTCAGCCCCAGCATTTT | TRBJ1-5 | . | TRBV6-2/TRBV6-3 | .
CASKGGTVNEQFF | TGTGCCAGCAAAGGAGGCACAGTCAATGAGCAGTTCTTC | TRBJ2-1 | . | TRBV2 | .
CASSSKLNSPLHF | TGTGCCAGCAGTTCTAAGCTTAATTCACCCCTCCACTTT | TRBJ1-6 | . | TRBV12-3/TRBV12-4 | .
CAWSVGGNTEAFF | TGTGCCTGGAGTGTAGGAGGGAACACTGAAGCTTTCTTT | TRBJ1-1 | . | TRBV30 | .